Listed below are T cell receptor beta chains from one sample, sequenced in a study of CD8+ T cells in alopecia areata. Profiling relied on immunoSEQ multiplex PCR, and the TCRdb table lists in-frame clones only, not all of them. The sample has about 120,000 clones, approximately 47% seen once. The sample consisted of NKG2D-low CD8+ T cells sorted from blood. The receptors derive from a human donor with alopecia areata. CDR3s include the opening cysteine and the closing phenylalanine or tryptophan. The order of the fields is D gene, J gene, clone size, V gene, CDR3 DNA, CDR3 protein. The D gene is left open where the match is weak. The size of a clone is reported for some rows only, either as once, few or many, or as a class for expanded clones.

D gene: -
J gene: TRBJ2-7
clone size: -
V gene: TRBV29-1
CDR3 DNA: TGCAGCGTTGAAGATGTGGACAGCTCCTACGAGCAGTACTTC
CDR3 protein: CSVEDVDSSYEQYF

D gene: -
J gene: TRBJ2-7
clone size: -
V gene: TRBV29-1
CDR3 DNA: TGCAGCGCCAGGACACCGAGCTCCTACGAGCAGTACTTC
CDR3 protein: CSARTPSSYEQYF

D gene: -
J gene: TRBJ2-5
clone size: -
V gene: TRBV2
CDR3 DNA: TGTGCCAGCACCAGGGACGAGACCCAGTACTTC
CDR3 protein: CASTRDETQYF

D gene: -
J gene: TRBJ1-1
clone size: few
V gene: TRBV19
CDR3 DNA: TGTGCCAGTAGTATCTGGAGATCGGGAAACACTGAAGCTTTCTTT
CDR3 protein: CASSIWRSGNTEAFF

D gene: -
J gene: TRBJ1-5
clone size: few
V gene: TRBV29-1
CDR3 DNA: TGCAGCGCCGGTCTCGAAGGTCAGCCCCAGCATTTT
CDR3 protein: CSAGLEGQPQHF

D gene: -
J gene: TRBJ2-1
clone size: -
V gene: TRBV5-6
CDR3 DNA: TGTGCCAGCAGCTGGGGAACAGGGAATGAGCAGTTCTTC
CDR3 protein: CASSWGTGNEQFF

D gene: TRBD2
J gene: TRBJ2-1
clone size: few
V gene: TRBV2
CDR3 DNA: TGTGCCAGCAGTCGAGTAGCGGGAGAGGTCAATGAGCAGTTCTTC
CDR3 protein: CASSRVAGEVNEQFF

D gene: TRBD1
J gene: TRBJ2-5
clone size: -
V gene: TRBV4-1
CDR3 DNA: TGCGCCAGCAGCCATCCCGGGACAGGTGAAGAGACCCAGTACTTC
CDR3 protein: CASSHPGTGEETQYF

D gene: TRBD1
J gene: TRBJ2-7
clone size: -
V gene: TRBV28
CDR3 DNA: TGTGCCAGCAGTAATCAGGGGGCCTACGAGCAGTACTTC
CDR3 protein: CASSNQGAYEQYF

D gene: -
J gene: TRBJ1-1
clone size: -
V gene: TRBV29-1
CDR3 DNA: TGCAGCGTTGATGACACTGAAGCTTTCTTT
CDR3 protein: CSVDDTEAFF

D gene: -
J gene: TRBJ2-1
clone size: -
V gene: TRBV5-1
CDR3 DNA: TGCGCCAGCAGCGCAGGCTCCTACAATGAGCAGTTCTTC
CDR3 protein: CASSAGSYNEQFF

D gene: -
J gene: TRBJ2-7
clone size: -
V gene: TRBV10-2
CDR3 DNA: TGCGCCAGCAGTGAGTCGGGCGGCTACGAGCAGTACTTC
CDR3 protein: CASSESGGYEQYF

D gene: -
J gene: TRBJ2-7
clone size: -
V gene: TRBV7-2
CDR3 DNA: TGTGCCAGCAGCCCCCGCGGGGTCCCCTACGAGCAGTACTTC
CDR3 protein: CASSPRGVPYEQYF

D gene: -
J gene: TRBJ2-1
clone size: -
V gene: TRBV29-1
CDR3 DNA: TGCAGCGTTGTGGGTGCTGATGAGCAGTTCTTC
CDR3 protein: CSVVGADEQFF

D gene: -
J gene: TRBJ2-3
clone size: -
V gene: TRBV29-1
CDR3 DNA: TGCAGCGCCGTGACAGATACGCAGTATTTT
CDR3 protein: CSAVTDTQYF

D gene: -
J gene: TRBJ2-7
clone size: -
V gene: TRBV5-1
CDR3 DNA: TGCGCCAGCAGCTCGGGCGACCCCTCCTACGAGCAGTACTTC
CDR3 protein: CASSSGDPSYEQYF

D gene: -
J gene: TRBJ2-7
clone size: -
V gene: TRBV6-1
CDR3 DNA: TGTGCCAGCAGTGAATATCTGGTTTCGGGTGACGGCGAGCAGTACTTC
CDR3 protein: CASSEYLVSGDGEQYF

D gene: -
J gene: TRBJ1-5
clone size: -
V gene: TRBV6-5
CDR3 DNA: TGTGCCAGCAGCCCCCAGGGTAATCAGCCCCAGCATTTT
CDR3 protein: CASSPQGNQPQHF

D gene: -
J gene: TRBJ2-2
clone size: -
V gene: TRBV15
CDR3 DNA: TGTGCCACCAGCAGGCTACCACAGGACGGGGAGCTGTTTTTT
CDR3 protein: CATSRLPQDGELFF

D gene: TRBD1
J gene: TRBJ2-1
clone size: -
V gene: TRBV29-1
CDR3 DNA: TGCAGCGTTGACCGAATCCGGGACAGGGCAAACAATGAGCAGTTCTTC
CDR3 protein: CSVDRIRDRANNEQFF

D gene: -
J gene: TRBJ2-7
clone size: -
V gene: TRBV29-1
CDR3 DNA: TGCAGCGTTGAAGATTGGGGCGACACCGCCTACGAGCAATACTTC
CDR3 protein: CSVEDWGDTAYEQYF

D gene: -
J gene: TRBJ2-7
clone size: -
V gene: TRBV29-1
CDR3 DNA: TGCAGCGTTCAGGGGGGGGAAAGCTCCTACGAGCAGTACTTC
CDR3 protein: CSVQGGESSYEQYF

D gene: -
J gene: TRBJ2-2
clone size: -
V gene: TRBV5-1
CDR3 DNA: TGCGCCAGCAGCACGCCCACCGGGGAGCTGTTTTTT
CDR3 protein: CASSTPTGELFF